This T cell receptor (beta chain) was found in a study of blood T cell repertoires in COVID-19. Cohort placement rested on clinical history that participants reported themselves. Germline V CDR1 and CDR2: MDHEN, SYDVKM. The CDR3 sequence is 15 residues long. Losses at the gene ends were 6 bases for V and 4 bases for J; bases not matched to a gene: 6. Authors' methods: Amplification of reference gene primers was used by the study to estimate nucleated cell counts. Clones were read by immunoSEQ multiplex PCR, and TCRdb kept only the in-frame ones, dropping some. V and J calls and clone size are as listed in that table; D and trimming were resolved from the DNA. This table holds approximately 390,000 clones, 88% found once.

The specimen sequenced was PBMCs or T cells enriched from blood (not recorded which). This TCR was sampled from a woman in her thirties or forties with acute COVID-19. The chain employs TRBV28 and TRBJ1-4; 9 bases map to TRBD1. Here the CDR3 DNA reads TGTGCCAGCAGGCGGACAGGGGACAATAATGAAAAACTGTTTTTT. This gives the protein CASRRTGDNNEKLFF.